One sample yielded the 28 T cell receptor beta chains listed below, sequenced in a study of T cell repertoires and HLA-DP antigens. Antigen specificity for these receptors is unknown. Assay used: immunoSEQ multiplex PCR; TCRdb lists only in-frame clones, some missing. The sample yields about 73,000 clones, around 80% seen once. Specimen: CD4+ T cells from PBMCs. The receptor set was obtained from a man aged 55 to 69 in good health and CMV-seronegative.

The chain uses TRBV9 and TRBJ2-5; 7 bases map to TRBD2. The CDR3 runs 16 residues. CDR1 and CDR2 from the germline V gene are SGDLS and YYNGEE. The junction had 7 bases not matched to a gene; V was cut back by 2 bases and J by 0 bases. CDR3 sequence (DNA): TGTGCCAGCAGCGTTGGAGCGGGGAGCTACCAAGAGACCCAGTACTTC. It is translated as CASSVGAGSYQETQYF.

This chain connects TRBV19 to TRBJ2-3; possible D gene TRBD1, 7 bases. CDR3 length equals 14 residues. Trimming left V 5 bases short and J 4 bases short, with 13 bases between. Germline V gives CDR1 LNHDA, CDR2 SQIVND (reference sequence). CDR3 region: CASSDQGGADTQYF. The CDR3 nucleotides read TGTGCCAGTAGTGATCAGGGGGGCGCAGATACGCAGTATTTT.

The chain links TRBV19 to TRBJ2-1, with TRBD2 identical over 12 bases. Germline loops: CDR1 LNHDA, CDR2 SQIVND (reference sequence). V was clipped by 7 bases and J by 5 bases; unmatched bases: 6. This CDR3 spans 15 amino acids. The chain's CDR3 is CASKLASGRDNEQFF. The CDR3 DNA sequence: TGTGCCAGTAAGTTGGCTAGCGGGAGGGACAATGAGCAGTTCTTC. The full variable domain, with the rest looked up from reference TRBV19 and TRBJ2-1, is DGGITQSPKYLFRKEGQNVTLSCEQNLNHDAMYWYRQDPGQGLRLIYYSQIVNDFQKGDIAEGYSVSREKKESFPLTVTSAQKNPTAFYLCASKLASGRDNEQFFGPGTRLTVL.

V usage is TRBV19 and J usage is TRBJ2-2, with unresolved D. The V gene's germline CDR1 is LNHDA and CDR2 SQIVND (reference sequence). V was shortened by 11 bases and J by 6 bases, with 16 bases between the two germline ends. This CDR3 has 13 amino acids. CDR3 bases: TGTGCCGCCCGAAATATAGGAGCCGGGGAGCTGTTTTTT. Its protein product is CAARNIGAGELFF.

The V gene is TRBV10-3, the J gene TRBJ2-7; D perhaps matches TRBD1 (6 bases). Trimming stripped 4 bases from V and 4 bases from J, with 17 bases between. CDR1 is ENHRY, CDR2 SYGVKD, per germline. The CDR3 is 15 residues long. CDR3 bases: TGTGCCATCAGTGTCGGGCCAGGGGTACAATACGAGCAGTACTTC. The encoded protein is CAISVGPGVQYEQYF.

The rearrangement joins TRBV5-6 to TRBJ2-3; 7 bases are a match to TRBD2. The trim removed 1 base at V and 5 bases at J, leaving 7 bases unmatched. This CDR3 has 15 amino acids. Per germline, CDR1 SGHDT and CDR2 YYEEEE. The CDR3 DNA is TGTGCCAGCAGCTTGACGGGAGGCATTGGAGATACGCAGTATTTT. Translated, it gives CASSLTGGIGDTQYF.

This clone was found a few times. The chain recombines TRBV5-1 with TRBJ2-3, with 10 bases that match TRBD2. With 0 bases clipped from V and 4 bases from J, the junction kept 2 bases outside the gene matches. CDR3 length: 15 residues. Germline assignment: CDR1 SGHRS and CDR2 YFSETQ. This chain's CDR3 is CASSLGSGGADTQYF. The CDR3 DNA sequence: TGCGCCAGCAGCTTGGGAAGCGGGGGGGCAGATACGCAGTATTTT.

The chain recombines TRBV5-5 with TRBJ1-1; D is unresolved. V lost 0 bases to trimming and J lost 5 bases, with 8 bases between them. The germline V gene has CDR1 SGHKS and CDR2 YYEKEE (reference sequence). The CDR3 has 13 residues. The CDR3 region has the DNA TGTGCCAGCAGCTTGGCAACGGGGACTGAAGCTTTCTTT. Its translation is CASSLATGTEAFF.

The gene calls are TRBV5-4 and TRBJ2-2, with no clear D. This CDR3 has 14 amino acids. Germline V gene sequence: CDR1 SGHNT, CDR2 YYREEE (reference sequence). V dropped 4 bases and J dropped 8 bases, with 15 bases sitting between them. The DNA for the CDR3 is TGTGCCAGCAGCCCTTACCGGGCCTCAGGGGAGCTGTTTTTT. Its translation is CASSPYRASGELFF.

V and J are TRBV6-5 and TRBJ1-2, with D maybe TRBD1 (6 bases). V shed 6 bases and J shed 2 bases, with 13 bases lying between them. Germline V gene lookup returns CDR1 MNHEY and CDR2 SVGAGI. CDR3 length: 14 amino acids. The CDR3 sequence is CASSLRQANYGYTF. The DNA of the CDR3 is TGTGCCAGCAGCCTCAGACAGGCAAACTATGGCTACACCTTC.

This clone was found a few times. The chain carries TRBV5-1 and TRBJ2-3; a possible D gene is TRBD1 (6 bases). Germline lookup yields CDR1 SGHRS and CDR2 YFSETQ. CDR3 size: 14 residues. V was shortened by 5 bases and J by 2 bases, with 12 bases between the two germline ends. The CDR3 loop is CASRDSGLTDTQYF. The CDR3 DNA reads TGCGCCAGCAGGGACAGCGGACTCACAGATACGCAGTATTTT. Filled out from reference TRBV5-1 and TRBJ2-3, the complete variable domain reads KAGVTQTPRYLIKTRGQQVTLSCSPISGHRSVSWYQQTPGQGLQFLFEYFSETQRNKGNFPGRFSGRQFSNSRSEMNVSTLELGDSALYLCASRDSGLTDTQYFGPGTRLTVL.

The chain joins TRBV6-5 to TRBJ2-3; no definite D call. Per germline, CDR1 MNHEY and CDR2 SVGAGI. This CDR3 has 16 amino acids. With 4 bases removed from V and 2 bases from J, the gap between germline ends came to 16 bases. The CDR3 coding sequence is TGTGCCAGCAGTTCCCTTAGTGGAGTTCCCACAGATACGCAGTATTTT. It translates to CASSSLSGVPTDTQYF.

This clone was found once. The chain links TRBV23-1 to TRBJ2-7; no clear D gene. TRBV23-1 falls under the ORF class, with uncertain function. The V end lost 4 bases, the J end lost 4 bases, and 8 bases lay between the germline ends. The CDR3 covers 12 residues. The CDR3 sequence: CASSPGLYEQYV. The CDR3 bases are TGCGCCAGCAGTCCGGGTCTATACGAGCAGTACGTC.

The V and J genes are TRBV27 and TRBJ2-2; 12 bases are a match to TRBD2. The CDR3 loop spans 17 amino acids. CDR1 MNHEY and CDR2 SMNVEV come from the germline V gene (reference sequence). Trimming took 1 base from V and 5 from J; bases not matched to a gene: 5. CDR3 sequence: CASSLLTSGSRTGELFF. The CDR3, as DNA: TGTGCCAGCAGTTTATTGACTAGCGGGAGTCGAACCGGGGAGCTGTTTTTT.

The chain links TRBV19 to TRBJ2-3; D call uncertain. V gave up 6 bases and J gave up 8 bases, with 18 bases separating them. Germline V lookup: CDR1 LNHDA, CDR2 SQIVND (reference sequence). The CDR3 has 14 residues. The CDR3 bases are TGTGCCAGTAGCGAAGTATCCATTGTGAGTACGCAGTATTTT. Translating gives CASSEVSIVSTQYF.

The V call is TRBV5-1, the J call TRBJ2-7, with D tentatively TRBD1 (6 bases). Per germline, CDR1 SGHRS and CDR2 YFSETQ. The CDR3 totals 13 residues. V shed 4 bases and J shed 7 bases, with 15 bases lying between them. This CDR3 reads CASSGAVQGEQYF. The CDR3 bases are TGCGCCAGCAGCGGAGCGGTTCAGGGGGAGCAGTACTTC.

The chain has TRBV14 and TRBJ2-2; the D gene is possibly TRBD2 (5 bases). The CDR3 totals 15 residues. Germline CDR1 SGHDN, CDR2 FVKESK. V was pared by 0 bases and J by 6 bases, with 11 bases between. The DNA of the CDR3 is TGTGCCAGCAGCCAAGAGAGGTTGAGGGCCGGGGAGCTGTTTTTT. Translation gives CASSQERLRAGELFF.

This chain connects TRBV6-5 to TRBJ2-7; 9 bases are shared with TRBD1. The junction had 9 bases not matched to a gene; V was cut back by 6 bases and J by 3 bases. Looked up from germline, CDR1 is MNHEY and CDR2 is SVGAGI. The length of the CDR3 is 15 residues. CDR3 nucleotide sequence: TGTGCCAGCAGCCTCACAGGGGGCCGAATCTACGAGCAGTACGTC. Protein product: CASSLTGGRIYEQYV.

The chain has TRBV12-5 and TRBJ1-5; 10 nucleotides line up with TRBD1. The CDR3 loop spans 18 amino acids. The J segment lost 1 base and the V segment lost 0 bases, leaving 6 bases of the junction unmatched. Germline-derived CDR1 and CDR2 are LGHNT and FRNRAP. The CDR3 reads CASGLVLGGQGSNQPQHF. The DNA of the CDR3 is TGTGCTAGTGGTTTGGTACTGGGGGGACAGGGGAGCAATCAGCCCCAGCATTTT.

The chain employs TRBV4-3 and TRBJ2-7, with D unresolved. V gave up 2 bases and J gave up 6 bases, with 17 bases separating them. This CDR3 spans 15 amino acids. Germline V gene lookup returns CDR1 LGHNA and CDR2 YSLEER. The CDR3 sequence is CASSQYARSAIEQYF. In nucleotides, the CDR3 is TGCGCCAGCAGCCAATACGCCCGCAGCGCAATCGAGCAGTACTTC.

The CDR3 bases are TGTGCCAGCCCGGATCCTCGGACAGAGAACACTGAAGCTTTCTTT. Residues: CASPDPRTENTEAFF. The V call is TRBV19, the J call TRBJ1-1; possible D gene TRBD1, 6 bases. V shed 9 bases and J shed 1 base, with 18 bases lying between them. CDR3 size: 15 residues. Looked up from germline, CDR1 is LNHDA and CDR2 is SQIVND (reference sequence). Combining the CDR3 with reference TRBV19 and TRBJ1-1 gives the whole variable domain DGGITQSPKYLFRKEGQNVTLSCEQNLNHDAMYWYRQDPGQGLRLIYYSQIVNDFQKGDIAEGYSVSREKKESFPLTVTSAQKNPTAFYLCASPDPRTENTEAFFGQGTRLTVV.

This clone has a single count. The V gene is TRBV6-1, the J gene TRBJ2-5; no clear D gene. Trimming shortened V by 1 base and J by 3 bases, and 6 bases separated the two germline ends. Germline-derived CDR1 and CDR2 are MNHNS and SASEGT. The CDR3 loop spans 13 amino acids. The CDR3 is CASSEGWEETQYF. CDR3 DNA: TGTGCCAGCAGTGAAGGGTGGGAAGAGACCCAGTACTTC.

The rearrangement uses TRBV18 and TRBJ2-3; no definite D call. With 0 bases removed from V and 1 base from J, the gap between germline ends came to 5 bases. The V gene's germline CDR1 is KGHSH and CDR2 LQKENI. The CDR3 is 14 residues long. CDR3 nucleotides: TGTGCCAGCTCACCACCGATCCGCACAGATACGCAGTATTTT. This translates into CASSPPIRTDTQYF.

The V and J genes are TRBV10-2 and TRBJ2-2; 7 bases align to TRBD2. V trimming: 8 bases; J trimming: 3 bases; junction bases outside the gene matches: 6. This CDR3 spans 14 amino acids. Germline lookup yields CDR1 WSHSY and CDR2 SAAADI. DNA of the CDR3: TGCGCCAGCCTTACGGGAGGCGACACCGGGGAGCTGTTTTTT. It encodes CASLTGGDTGELFF.

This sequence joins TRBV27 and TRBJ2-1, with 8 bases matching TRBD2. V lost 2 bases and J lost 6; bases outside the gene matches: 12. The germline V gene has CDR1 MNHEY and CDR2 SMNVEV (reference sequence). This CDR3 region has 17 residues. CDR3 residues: CASSLRSPYGGANEQFF. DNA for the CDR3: TGTGCCAGCAGTTTAAGGTCCCCCTACGGGGGGGCCAATGAGCAGTTCTTC.

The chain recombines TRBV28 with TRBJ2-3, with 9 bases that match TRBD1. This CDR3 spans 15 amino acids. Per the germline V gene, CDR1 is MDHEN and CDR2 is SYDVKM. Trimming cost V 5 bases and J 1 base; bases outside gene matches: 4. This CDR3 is CASSPRTGGTDTQYF. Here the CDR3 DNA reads TGTGCCAGCAGTCCCCGGACAGGGGGCACAGATACGCAGTATTTT. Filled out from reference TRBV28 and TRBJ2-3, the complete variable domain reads DVKVTQSSRYLVKRTGEKVFLECVQDMDHENMFWYRQDPGLGLRLIYFSYDVKMKEKGDIPEGYSVSREKKERFSLILESASTNQTSMYLCASSPRTGGTDTQYFGPGTRLTVL.

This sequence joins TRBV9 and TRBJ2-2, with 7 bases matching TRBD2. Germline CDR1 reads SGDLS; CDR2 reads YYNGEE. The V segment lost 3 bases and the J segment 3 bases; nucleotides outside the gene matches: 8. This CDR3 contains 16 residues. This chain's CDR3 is CASSAGGGIDTGELFF. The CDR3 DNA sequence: TGTGCCAGCAGCGCCGGGGGAGGGATCGACACCGGGGAGCTGTTTTTT.

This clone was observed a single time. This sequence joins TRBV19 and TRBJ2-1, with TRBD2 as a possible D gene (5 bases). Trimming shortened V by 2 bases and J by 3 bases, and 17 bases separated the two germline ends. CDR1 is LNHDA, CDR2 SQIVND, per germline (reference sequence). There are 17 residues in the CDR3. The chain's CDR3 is CASSIQASPYGYNEQFF. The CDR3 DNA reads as TGTGCCAGTAGTATACAAGCTAGCCCTTACGGCTACAATGAGCAGTTCTTC. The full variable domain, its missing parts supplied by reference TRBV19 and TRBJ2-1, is DGGITQSPKYLFRKEGQNVTLSCEQNLNHDAMYWYRQDPGQGLRLIYYSQIVNDFQKGDIAEGYSVSREKKESFPLTVTSAQKNPTAFYLCASSIQASPYGYNEQFFGPGTRLTVL.